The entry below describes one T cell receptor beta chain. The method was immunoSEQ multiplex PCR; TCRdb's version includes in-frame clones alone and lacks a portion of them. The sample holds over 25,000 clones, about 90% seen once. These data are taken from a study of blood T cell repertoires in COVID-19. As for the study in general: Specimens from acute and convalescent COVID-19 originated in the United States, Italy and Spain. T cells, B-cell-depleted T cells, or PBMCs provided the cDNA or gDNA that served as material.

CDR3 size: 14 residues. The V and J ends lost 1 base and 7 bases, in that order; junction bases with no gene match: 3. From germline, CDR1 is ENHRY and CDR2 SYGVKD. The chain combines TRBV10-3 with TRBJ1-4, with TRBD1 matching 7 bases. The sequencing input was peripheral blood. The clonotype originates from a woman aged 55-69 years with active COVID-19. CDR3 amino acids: CAISEFQGGEKLFF. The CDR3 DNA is TGTGCCATCAGTGAGTTTCAGGGGGGTGAAAAACTGTTTTTT.